This T cell receptor beta chain derives from a study of T-cell memory formation after mild COVID-19. Whole-study results and caveats: Some SARS-CoV-2-responding clones were already detected in memory before infection.

About this clonotype: Its antigen is unidentified.

Constant-segment primers served in 5'RACE that generated TCR alpha and TCR beta cDNA libraries bearing sample barcodes and UMIs. TCRdb reprocessed the 5' RACE reads with MiXCR, giving one entry per CDR3 protein. This table has around 370,000 distinct CDR3 sequences, more than 20% appearing once. Looked up from germline, CDR1 is LNHNV and CDR2 is YYDKDF (reference sequence). This CDR3 comprises 15 residues. The J segment lost 1 base and the V segment lost 5 bases, leaving 7 bases of the junction unmatched. The source material was PBMCs or a T cell subset sorted from them (not recorded which). This TCR was recovered from an adult woman who had mild COVID-19 (a few samples of this study predate the infection). Cell type and time point are not known. This chain joins TRBV15 and TRBJ1-1, with 7 nucleotides matching TRBD1. The CDR3 DNA sequence: TGTGCCACCAGCTCCGGAAGGGGGCAGAACACTGAAGCTTTCTTT. Translated: CATSSGRGQNTEAFF.